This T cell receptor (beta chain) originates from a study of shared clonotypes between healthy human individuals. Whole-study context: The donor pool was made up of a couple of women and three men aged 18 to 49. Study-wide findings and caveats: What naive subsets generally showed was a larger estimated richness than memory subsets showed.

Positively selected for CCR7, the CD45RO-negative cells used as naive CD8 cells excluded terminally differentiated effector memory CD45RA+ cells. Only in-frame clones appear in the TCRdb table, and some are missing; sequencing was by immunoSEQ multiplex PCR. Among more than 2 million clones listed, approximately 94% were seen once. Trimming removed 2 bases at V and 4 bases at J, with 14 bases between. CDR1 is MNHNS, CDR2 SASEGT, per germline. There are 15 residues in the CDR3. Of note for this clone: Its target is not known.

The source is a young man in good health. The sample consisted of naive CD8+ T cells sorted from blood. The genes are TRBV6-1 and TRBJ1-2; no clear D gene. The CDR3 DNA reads TGTGCCAGCAGTGAACTGGGCAGGTCGGGCTATGGCTACACCTTC. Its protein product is CASSELGRSGYGYTF.